The rows below give T cell receptor beta chains drawn from one sample of a study of blood T cell repertoires in COVID-19. TCRdb keeps only in-frame clones here, not all; method: immunoSEQ multiplex PCR. Here the sample spans just under 150,000 clones, over 65% being singletons. Sequenced material: peripheral blood. These TCRs come from a human donor in a cohort sampled during active COVID-19. Both conserved end residues are part of each CDR3. D genes are given only for firm matches. Some rows mark clone size as missing; the rest say once, few, many or name a class of expanded clone.

V: TRBV19; size: once; length: 14; J: TRBJ2-1; D: -; CDR3: CASSLARPYNEQFF; DNA: TGTGCCAGTAGCTTAGCGAGACCTTACAATGAGCAGTTCTTC
V: TRBV5-5; size: -; length: 15; J: TRBJ2-4; D: -; CDR3: CARTVRFLAKNIQYF; DNA: TGTGCCAGGACAGTACGCTTTCTAGCCAAAAACATTCAGTACTTC
V: TRBV9; size: few; length: 14; J: TRBJ1-1; D: -; CDR3: CASSPSRVNTEAFF; DNA: TGTGCCAGCAGCCCATCACGGGTGAACACTGAAGCTTTCTTT
V: TRBV29-1; size: -; length: 14; J: TRBJ2-2; D: TRBD2; CDR3: CSVKLREYTGELFF; DNA: TGCAGCGTTAAGCTGCGGGAGTACACCGGGGAGCTGTTTTTT
V: TRBV7-9; size: -; length: 16; J: TRBJ1-4; D: TRBD1; CDR3: CASSRTGDLDNEKLFF; DNA: TGTGCCAGCAGCCGGACAGGGGATCTGGATAATGAAAAACTGTTTTTT
V: TRBV29-1; size: -; length: 15; J: TRBJ2-5; D: TRBD2; CDR3: CSSTRTSGLQETQYF; DNA: TGCAGCTCTACTAGGACTAGCGGACTCCAAGAGACCCAGTACTTC
V: TRBV12-3/TRBV12-4; size: -; length: 12; J: TRBJ2-3; D: TRBD2; CDR3: CASSIRTSAQYF; DNA: TGTGCCAGCAGTATCCGGACTAGCGCGCAGTATTTT
V: TRBV5-1; size: once; length: 14; J: TRBJ2-7; D: -; CDR3: CASIRPGPGSEQYF; DNA: TGCGCCAGCATCCGACCGGGTCCGGGATCGGAGCAGTACTTC
V: TRBV2; size: many; length: 17; J: TRBJ1-1; D: TRBD1; CDR3: CASSATRQGATNTEAFF; DNA: TGTGCCAGCAGCGCCACCAGACAGGGGGCGACGAACACTGAAGCTTTCTTT
V: TRBV5-1; size: -; length: 13; J: TRBJ2-3; D: -; CDR3: CASRLQATDTQYF; DNA: TGCGCCAGCAGATTACAGGCCACAGATACGCAGTATTTT
V: TRBV5-6; size: -; length: 16; J: TRBJ1-3; D: -; CDR3: CASSLKGQTSGNTIYF; DNA: TGTGCCAGCAGCTTGAAAGGACAGACCTCTGGAAACACCATATATTTT
V: TRBV7-9; size: few; length: 14; J: TRBJ1-1; D: -; CDR3: CASSSMTGNTEAFF; DNA: TGTGCCAGCAGCTCTATGACAGGGAACACTGAAGCTTTCTTT
V: TRBV9; size: -; length: 13; J: TRBJ1-1; D: -; CDR3: CASSVWTEGEAFF; DNA: TGTGCCAGCAGCGTATGGACAGAGGGCGAAGCTTTCTTT
V: TRBV3-1/TRBV3-2; size: -; length: 15; J: TRBJ1-3; D: -; CDR3: CASSQAATVGNTIYF; DNA: TGTGCCAGCAGCCAAGCAGCGACAGTGGGGAACACCATATATTTT
V: TRBV24-1; size: few; length: 15; J: TRBJ2-2; D: -; CDR3: CATSEPAGNTGELFF; DNA: TGTGCCACCAGTGAGCCAGCGGGGAACACCGGGGAGCTGTTTTTT
V: TRBV7-8; size: -; length: 16; J: TRBJ1-2; D: TRBD1; CDR3: CASSQTGGGLNYGYTF; DNA: TGTGCCAGCTCCCAGACAGGGGGAGGACTCAACTATGGCTACACCTTC
V: TRBV6-5; size: -; length: 12; J: TRBJ1-2; D: -; CDR3: CASSMTRVGYTF; DNA: TGTGCCAGCAGTATGACCAGGGTCGGCTACACCTTC
V: TRBV27; size: -; length: 15; J: TRBJ2-1; D: TRBD1; CDR3: CASSLGGQPYNEQFF; DNA: TGTGCCAGCAGTTTAGGGGGACAGCCCTACAATGAGCAGTTCTTC
V: TRBV4-1; size: -; length: 14; J: TRBJ1-2; D: TRBD1; CDR3: CASRRTGFGYGYTF; DNA: TGCGCCAGCCGTAGGACAGGGTTTGGCTATGGCTACACCTTC
V: TRBV19; size: -; length: 13; J: TRBJ2-6; D: TRBD1; CDR3: CASAAGGINVLTF; DNA: TGTGCCAGCGCCGCAGGGGGAATCAACGTCCTGACTTTC
V: TRBV9; size: -; length: 14; J: TRBJ2-7; D: TRBD1; CDR3: CASSVDQGANEQYF; DNA: TGTGCCAGCAGCGTAGATCAGGGGGCCAACGAGCAGTACTTC
V: TRBV5-4; size: -; length: 17; J: TRBJ2-4; D: -; CDR3: CASSPMTGNLAKNIQYF; DNA: TGTGCCAGCAGCCCAATGACAGGCAATCTAGCCAAAAACATTCAGTACTTC
V: TRBV3-1/TRBV3-2; size: -; length: 14; J: TRBJ1-2; D: TRBD1; CDR3: CASSQAPDRGGYTF; DNA: TGTGCCAGCAGCCAAGCCCCGGACAGGGGGGGCTACACCTTC
V: TRBV6-1; size: once; length: 14; J: TRBJ2-3; D: -; CDR3: CASSEYTVPDTQYF; DNA: TGTGCCAGCAGTGAATATACGGTCCCAGATACGCAGTATTTT
V: TRBV15; size: -; length: 14; J: TRBJ2-1; D: TRBD2; CDR3: CATSPSGQYNEQFF; DNA: TGTGCCACCAGTCCTAGCGGGCAATACAATGAGCAGTTCTTC
V: TRBV3-1/TRBV3-2; size: once; length: 16; J: TRBJ2-2; D: -; CDR3: CASSQGGPVNTGELFF; DNA: TGTGCCAGCAGCCAAGGGGGGCCCGTGAACACCGGGGAGCTGTTTTTT
V: TRBV5-1; size: -; length: 15; J: TRBJ2-2; D: -; CDR3: CASSWGASGTGELFF; DNA: TGCGCCAGCAGCTGGGGGGCTAGCGGAACCGGGGAGCTGTTTTTT
V: TRBV7-7; size: -; length: 18; J: TRBJ2-5; D: TRBD2; CDR3: CASSLGGLAGGVQETQYF; DNA: TGTGCTAGCAGCTTAGGCGGGCTAGCGGGGGGGGTCCAAGAGACCCAGTACTTC
V: TRBV10-3; size: -; length: 14; J: TRBJ2-1; D: -; CDR3: CAISTLRGNNEQFF; DNA: TGTGCCATCAGTACCTTGAGAGGAAACAATGAGCAGTTCTTC
V: TRBV27; size: -; length: 15; J: TRBJ2-5; D: TRBD2; CDR3: CASRSRAGVGETQYF; DNA: TGTGCCAGCAGAAGCAGGGCGGGAGTAGGAGAGACCCAGTACTTC
V: TRBV6-1; size: -; length: 15; J: TRBJ2-4; D: -; CDR3: CASSENFLAKNIQYF; DNA: TGTGCCAGCAGTGAAAATTTCCTAGCCAAAAACATTCAGTACTTC
V: TRBV2; size: -; length: 12; J: TRBJ2-3; D: TRBD1; CDR3: CATGQVGRTQYF; DNA: TGTGCCACAGGACAGGTCGGGCGTACGCAGTATTTT
V: TRBV4-2; size: -; length: 22; J: TRBJ2-3; D: TRBD2; CDR3: CASSQGLRPGLAALLGADTQYF; DNA: TGTGCCAGCAGCCAAGGACTCCGACCGGGACTAGCGGCCCTCCTGGGCGCAGATACGCAGTATTTT
V: TRBV11-2; size: -; length: 16; J: TRBJ2-5; D: TRBD2; CDR3: CASSALAGGREETQYF; DNA: TGTGCCAGCAGCGCCCTAGCGGGAGGTCGAGAAGAGACCCAGTACTTC
V: TRBV6-5; size: -; length: 14; J: TRBJ1-3; D: TRBD1; CDR3: CASRGQGDGNTIYF; DNA: TGTGCCAGCAGGGGACAGGGGGATGGAAACACCATATATTTT
V: TRBV18; size: -; length: 14; J: TRBJ2-3; D: -; CDR3: CASSPTRGTDTQYF; DNA: TGTGCCAGCTCACCGACGAGGGGCACAGATACGCAGTATTTT
V: TRBV19; size: once; length: 15; J: TRBJ2-3; D: TRBD2; CDR3: CASVPSGGSTDTQYF; DNA: TGTGCCAGTGTTCCAAGCGGGGGTAGCACAGATACGCAGTATTTT
V: TRBV12-3/TRBV12-4; size: -; length: 13; J: TRBJ1-1; D: -; CDR3: CASSLTGVAEAFF; DNA: TGTGCCAGCAGTTTAACGGGGGTCGCTGAAGCTTTCTTT
V: TRBV14; size: -; length: 16; J: TRBJ2-5; D: TRBD2; CDR3: CASSQTSGRAEETQYF; DNA: TGTGCCAGCAGCCAGACTAGCGGGAGGGCCGAAGAGACCCAGTACTTC
V: TRBV11-3; size: few; length: 15; J: TRBJ2-5; D: TRBD2; CDR3: CASSVGAGGQETQYF; DNA: TGTGCCAGCAGCGTAGGGGCGGGGGGCCAAGAGACCCAGTACTTC
V: TRBV4-1; size: -; length: 13; J: TRBJ2-1; D: -; CDR3: CASSPWAGNEQFF; DNA: TGCGCCAGCAGTCCATGGGCTGGGAATGAGCAGTTCTTC
V: TRBV18; size: few; length: 15; J: TRBJ2-3; D: -; CDR3: CASSLESRLADTQYF; DNA: TGTGCCAGCTCACTAGAGTCTCGACTAGCAGATACGCAGTATTTT
V: TRBV6-2/TRBV6-3; size: -; length: 15; J: TRBJ2-2; D: -; CDR3: CASSYSGTNTGELFF; DNA: TGTGCCAGCAGTTACTCCGGTACGAACACCGGGGAGCTGTTTTTT